Reported below is one T cell receptor (beta chain). What it binds is unknown. The sample comes from a study of shared clonotypes between healthy human individuals. Study-level points and caveats: In general, naive subsets displayed greater estimated richness than memory subsets did. Rarefaction revealed incomplete sorted-subset sequencing despite large depth.

V lost 6 bases, J lost 2 bases, and 11 bases lay in between. This CDR3 comprises 14 residues. The V gene's germline CDR1 is MNHEY and CDR2 SMNVEV (reference sequence). Measured with immunoSEQ multiplex PCR; TCRdb has only the in-frame clones, and not every one. The data contain 600,000 to 750,000 clones, 90% of them singletons. The specimen sequenced was memory CD8+ T cells from PBMCs. Subset given: CD45RO+ cells pooled with CCR7-negative TemRA cells. The TCR comes from a man in his late teens or twenties in good health. Some clones in this sample may be carry-over from other donors' samples. The rearrangement joins TRBV27 to TRBJ2-1; maybe TRBD2 (6 bases). CDR3 amino acids: CASRGLGAYNEQFF. In DNA form, the CDR3 reads TGTGCCAGCAGGGGACTCGGCGCCTACAATGAGCAGTTCTTC.